This TCR beta chain was sequenced for a study of CD8+ T cells in alopecia areata. Study-level background: The drug, oral tofacitinib, was given to treated patients at 5 to 10 mg twice daily.

Extraction of RNA preceded its reverse transcription into cDNA, which served as the sequencing template. Using immunoSEQ multiplex PCR, the repertoire was profiled, and TCRdb retains in-frame clones only, with some absent. This table holds roughly 120,000 clones, more than 30% found once. CDR3 size: 16 residues. J lost 5 bases, V lost 4 bases, and 4 bases had no gene match. The germline V gene encodes CDR1 SGHTA and CDR2 FQGTGA. The sample consisted of CD4+ T cells sorted from blood. The clonotype comes from a human donor with alopecia areata. The chain uses TRBV7-3 and TRBJ2-1, with 14 bases fitting TRBD2. The CDR3 DNA follows: TGTGCCAGCAGCTCGGGACTAGCGGGGGCCAACAATGAGCAGTTCTTC. Its translation is CASSSGLAGANNEQFF.